The next 22 T cell receptor beta chains were all read from a single sample in a study of beta chain features in type 1 diabetes. Expressed TCRB transcripts were sequenced because the entire RNA isolate underwent reverse transcription. The data were produced by immunoSEQ multiplex PCR, yet TCRdb's version contains in-frame clones alone and is incomplete. The data contain about 150,000 clones, about 8.1% of them singletons. Material for sequencing was central memory CD4+ T cells from blood. The receptors come from a man younger than 30 in good health.

This clone appeared a few times. The chain couples TRBV7-2 to TRBJ2-3; 10 bases map to TRBD2. This CDR3 has 16 residues. The J segment lost 3 bases and the V segment lost 5 bases, leaving 8 bases of the junction unmatched. Germline assignment: CDR1 SGHTA and CDR2 FQGNSA. CDR3: CASSSPTSGETDTQYF. The CDR3 coding sequence is TGTGCCAGCAGCAGTCCCACTAGCGGGGAGACAGATACGCAGTATTTT.

This clone was counted a few times. V is TRBV6-5 and J is TRBJ1-5, with 7 bases aligning to TRBD1. The V gene end was trimmed by 2 bases and the J gene end by 1 base; junction bases not matched to a gene: 2. Germline CDR1 MNHEY, CDR2 SVGAGI. This CDR3 contains 15 residues. CDR3 loop: CASSYDRASNQPQHF. The CDR3 DNA reads as TGTGCCAGCAGTTACGACAGGGCCAGCAATCAGCCCCAGCATTTT.

This clone was seen only a few times. The chain recombines TRBV6-4 with TRBJ1-5; TRBD1 might be the D (6 bases). Trimming took off 4 bases at V and 6 bases at J, with 10 bases between the two ends. This CDR3 comprises 13 residues. CDR1 MRHNA and CDR2 SNTAGT come from the germline V gene. This chain's CDR3 is CASSAQGSQPQHF. The DNA of the CDR3 is TGTGCCAGCAGTGCCCAGGGGAGTCAGCCCCAGCATTTT.

This clone occurred many times. The J gene is TRBJ2-7, the V gene TRBV5-8; TRBD1 agrees at 7 bases. Germline V gives CDR1 SGHTS, CDR2 YDEGEE. This CDR3 has 16 residues. V lost 3 bases and J lost 5; bases outside the gene matches: 14. The CDR3 nucleotides read TGTGCCAGCAGCTCCGTGACAGGGTGGGTAATCCACGAGCAGTACTTC. Amino acids: CASSSVTGWVIHEQYF. The variable domain in full, completed from reference TRBV5-8 and TRBJ2-7, reads EAGVTQSPTHLIKTRGQQATLRCSPISGHTSVYWYQQALGLGLQFLLWYDEGEERNRGNFPPRFSGRQFPNYSSELNVNALELEDSALYLCASSSVTGWVIHEQYFGPGTRLTVT.

As DNA, the CDR3 is TGTGCCAGCAGCTTGGCCGTCGGCGGGGACGAGACCCAGTACTTC. Residues: CASSLAVGGDETQYF. The rearrangement joins TRBV5-4 to TRBJ2-5; D is perhaps TRBD2 (6 bases). Germline CDR1 and CDR2: SGHNT and YYREEE (reference sequence). Deletions cut 0 bases from V and 5 bases from J, with 14 bases between. The CDR3 is 15 amino acids.

The V call is TRBV10-3, the J call TRBJ2-5; 8 bases align to TRBD2. This CDR3 region has 15 residues. Trimming took 3 bases from V and 3 from J; bases not matched to a gene: 6. Germline-derived CDR1 and CDR2 are ENHRY and SYGVKD. The DNA of the CDR3 is TGTGCCATCAGTGACCCGGGACTAGTGGAAGAGACCCAGTACTTC. Translation: CAISDPGLVEETQYF.

The rearrangement links TRBV4-2 to TRBJ2-1; TRBD1 aligns across 9 bases. Germline values: CDR1 LGHNA, CDR2 YNFKEQ. CDR3 length equals 14 residues. V lost 6 bases to trimming and J lost 8 bases; unmatched junction nucleotides: 8. The CDR3 DNA reads as TGTGCCAGCAGGAAAGGGGACAGGGCCCATGAGCAGTTCTTC. Translated: CASRKGDRAHEQFF.

The rearrangement uses TRBV30 and TRBJ1-1; the D is unclear. Germline CDR1 reads GTSNPN; CDR2 reads SVGIG (reference sequence). V lost 0 bases, J lost 3 bases, and 8 bases lay in between. The CDR3 length is 13 residues. CDR3: CAWSVHGYTEAFF. CDR3 bases: TGTGCCTGGAGTGTACACGGGTACACTGAAGCTTTCTTT.

This clone was seen a handful of times. The genes are TRBV29-1 and TRBJ2-5; 7 nucleotides line up with TRBD2. V lost 4 bases to trimming and J lost 0 bases; unmatched junction nucleotides: 8. CDR1 is SQVTM, CDR2 ANQGSEA, per germline. The CDR3 extends over 15 amino acids. CDR3 protein: CSVVGRITDQETQYF. CDR3 nucleotide sequence: TGCAGCGTTGTCGGGAGGATTACGGACCAAGAGACCCAGTACTTC.

This clone was observed many times. J is TRBJ1-2 and V is TRBV4-2; 7 positions agree with TRBD1. Germline assignment: CDR1 LGHNA and CDR2 YNFKEQ. This CDR3 comprises 16 residues. V lost 4 bases and J lost 0; bases outside the gene matches: 8. The CDR3 is CASSPLGTAANYGYTF. The CDR3 nucleotides read TGTGCCAGCAGCCCTCTCGGGACAGCAGCTAACTATGGCTACACCTTC.

This clone was counted between two and nine times. This sequence joins TRBV7-2 and TRBJ1-6; D is uncertain. Trimming pared 1 base from V and 9 bases from J, leaving 10 bases between. The germline CDR1 and CDR2 sequences are SGHTA and FQGNSA. The CDR3 is 14 residues long. In DNA form, the CDR3 reads TGTGCCAGCAGCTTAGTAGCCCCGGGTTCACCCCTCCACTTT. This codes for CASSLVAPGSPLHF.

This clone was picked up a small number of times. The rearrangement uses TRBV7-2 and TRBJ2-3; D may be TRBD2 (5 bases). This CDR3 has 14 amino acids. Trimming stripped 3 bases from V and 5 bases from J, with 12 bases between. Germline V gene data show CDR1 as SGHTA and CDR2 as FQGNSA. The CDR3 loop reads CASSFFRREDTQYF. The CDR3 DNA reads TGTGCCAGCAGCTTCTTTCGTCGGGAAGATACGCAGTATTTT.

This clone has ten or more counts. The V call is TRBV28, the J call TRBJ2-7; 13 bases are a match to TRBD2. V lost 3 bases to trimming and J lost 2 bases; unmatched junction nucleotides: 4. The CDR3 contains 16 residues. Germline V gene sequence: CDR1 MDHEN, CDR2 SYDVKM. CDR3 DNA sequence: TGTGCCAGCAGTTTGTCTGGGACTAGCGGGACCTACGAGCAGTACTTC. Translation gives CASSLSGTSGTYEQYF.

V gene TRBV11-2 combines with J gene TRBJ2-3; 7 bases agree with TRBD1. Germline CDR1 and CDR2: SGHAT and FQNNGV. The CDR3 is 17 amino acids. V shed 1 base and J 0 bases; nucleotides not matched to a gene: 7. Here the CDR3 DNA reads TGTGCCAGCAGCTTAGGCCCGACAGGGCTGAGCACAGATACGCAGTATTTT. This translates into CASSLGPTGLSTDTQYF.

This clone was seen a handful of times. V gene TRBV6-6 combines with J gene TRBJ1-2, with TRBD1 identical over 12 bases. This CDR3 contains 15 residues. The V and J ends lost 7 bases and 4 bases, in that order; junction bases with no gene match: 7. Germline V lookup: CDR1 MNHNY, CDR2 SVGAGI (reference sequence). The CDR3 DNA reads TGTGCCAGCACTGACACGGGACAGGGGGCCTATGGCTACACCTTC. Protein product: CASTDTGQGAYGYTF.

The chain links TRBV5-8 to TRBJ1-5, with D unresolved. Trimming took 7 bases from V and 3 from J, leaving 11 bases between them. The CDR3 extends over 13 amino acids. The germline V gene has CDR1 SGHTS and CDR2 YDEGEE. The CDR3 sequence is CASAREANQPQHF. The CDR3 DNA follows: TGTGCCAGCGCTAGGGAGGCCAATCAGCCCCAGCATTTT.

This clone was detected a few times. The J gene is TRBJ1-1, the V gene TRBV9; the match to TRBD1 covers 12 bases. Germline V gene lookup returns CDR1 SGDLS and CDR2 YYNGEE. This CDR3 has 17 amino acids. The V and J ends lost 0 bases and 3 bases, in that order; junction bases with no gene match: 6. This CDR3 is CASSVAIGTGGHTEAFF. The CDR3 DNA follows: TGTGCCAGCAGCGTAGCTATTGGGACAGGGGGCCACACTGAAGCTTTCTTT.

The chain joins TRBV4-2 to TRBJ2-7, with D unclear. The CDR3 contains 12 residues. The V gene lost 0 bases and the J gene lost 6 bases, with 6 bases spanning the gap. CDR1 is LGHNA, CDR2 YNFKEQ, per germline. CDR3 region: CASSQDISEQYF. CDR3 sequence (DNA): TGTGCCAGCAGCCAAGATATTTCCGAGCAGTACTTC.

V gene TRBV5-1 combines with J gene TRBJ1-1, with 8 bases matching TRBD1. V shed 0 bases and J 8 bases; nucleotides not matched to a gene: 15. The CDR3 extends over 17 amino acids. The germline V gene encodes CDR1 SGHRS and CDR2 YFSETQ. The CDR3 spells CASSLVVSGQVGREAFF. The CDR3 DNA reads TGCGCCAGCAGCTTGGTTGTGTCGGGACAGGTGGGCAGGGAAGCTTTCTTT.

This clone was detected ten times or more. V is TRBV29-1 and J is TRBJ1-1; possibly TRBD1 for D (6 bases). CDR3 size: 11 residues. The germline V and J ends were trimmed by 0 bases and 11 bases, with 10 bases remaining between them. The germline gives CDR1 SQVTM, CDR2 ANQGSEA. CDR3 coding DNA: TGCAGCGTTGAAGAAACAGGGCTTGCTTTCTTT. Translated, it gives CSVEETGLAFF.

This clone was counted only a few times. The chain employs TRBV30 and TRBJ1-4, with 10 bases matching TRBD1. V was pared by 3 bases and J by 4 bases, with 8 bases of the junction left unmatched. Germline loops: CDR1 GTSNPN, CDR2 SVGIG (reference sequence). The CDR3 length is 16 residues. CDR3 loop: CAWSNRQGALNEKLFF. CDR3 DNA: TGTGCCTGGAGCAATAGACAGGGGGCGCTTAATGAAAAACTGTTTTTT.

In its sample, this clone was seen a few times. The chain has TRBV28 and TRBJ2-6; 9 nucleotides agree with TRBD1. V was pared by 6 bases and J by 0 bases, with 6 bases of the junction left unmatched. This CDR3 has 17 amino acids. Looked up from germline, CDR1 is MDHEN and CDR2 is SYDVKM. The CDR3 nucleotides read TGTGCCAGCAGGTCTGGACAGGGGACCTCTGGGGCCAACGTCCTGACTTTC. Protein product: CASRSGQGTSGANVLTF. Full variable domain (outside the CDR3, taken from reference TRBV28 and TRBJ2-6): DVKVTQSSRYLVKRTGEKVFLECVQDMDHENMFWYRQDPGLGLRLIYFSYDVKMKEKGDIPEGYSVSREKKERFSLILESASTNQTSMYLCASRSGQGTSGANVLTFGAGSRLTVL.